The 8 T cell receptor beta chains listed next were all sequenced from one sample in a study of early stage breast cancer tumors. Produced via immunoSEQ multiplex PCR; TCRdb's table is partial and in-frame only. This sample has around 5,400 clones, with 60% to 75% found just once. The sequenced sample consisted of breast tumor tissue. The origin of the receptors is a person between 60 and 69 years old with breast cancer.

The rearrangement uses TRBV7-9 and TRBJ2-7, with D perhaps being TRBD1 or TRBD2 (6 bases each). The V gene's germline CDR1 is SEHNR and CDR2 FQNEAQ (reference sequence). V was shortened by 5 bases and J by 2 bases, with 22 bases between the two germline ends. This CDR3 spans 17 amino acids. The CDR3 region has the DNA TGTGCCAGCAGCCGCGAGGAGAGGGGGGCCAGTCCCTACGAGCAGTACTTC. Residues: CASSREERGASPYEQYF.

This chain uses TRBV27 with TRBJ1-1, with TRBD1 matching 7 bases. Germline-derived CDR1 and CDR2 are MNHEY and SMNVEV (reference sequence). V dropped 5 bases and J dropped 4; count of bases not matched to a gene: 10. CDR3 length equals 15 residues. The CDR3 coding sequence is TGTGCCAGCAGTCCCCAGGGGGAGTCTGCCACTGAAGCTTTCTTT. Encoded protein: CASSPQGESATEAFF.

This chain joins TRBV5-1 and TRBJ2-2, with 7 bases fitting TRBD1. CDR3 length: 15 residues. V dropped 1 base and J dropped 5; count of bases not matched to a gene: 5. Germline loops: CDR1 SGHRS, CDR2 YFSETQ. For the CDR3, the DNA is TGCGCCAGCAGCTTGATGTCAGGGGGAACCGGGGAGCTGTTTTTT. The encoded protein is CASSLMSGGTGELFF.

CDR3: CASSLVRAGGETQYF. CDR3 nucleotides: TGTGCCAGCAGCTTAGTTCGGGCGGGTGGTGAGACCCAGTACTTC. This chain uses TRBV11-2 with TRBJ2-5, with D tentatively TRBD2 (5 bases). The CDR3 loop spans 15 amino acids. In germline, CDR1 is SGHAT, CDR2 FQNNGV. Trimming stripped 1 base from V and 5 bases from J, with 14 bases between.

This rearrangement joins TRBV5-1 to TRBJ2-3; a weak D match, TRBD1 (5 bases). The CDR3 contains 16 residues. V was shortened by 2 bases and J by 4 bases, with 17 bases between the two germline ends. Germline loops: CDR1 SGHRS, CDR2 YFSETQ. The CDR3: CASSFGAGPSPDTQYF. CDR3 bases: TGCGCCAGCAGCTTCGGCGCAGGGCCCTCTCCAGATACGCAGTATTTT.

This clone was detected only once. V and J are TRBV7-9 and TRBJ1-2; D uncertain. V lost 5 bases, J lost 4 bases, and 14 bases lay in between. CDR3 length: 14 residues. The germline gives CDR1 SEHNR, CDR2 FQNEAQ (reference sequence). The CDR3 spells CASSAFKTTYGYTF. The CDR3 DNA sequence: TGTGCCAGCAGCGCCTTTAAGACTACCTATGGCTACACCTTC.

This clone was seen a single time. The gene calls are TRBV9 and TRBJ2-7, with D possibly called TRBD1 or TRBD2 (5 bases each). Trimming shortened V by 0 bases and J by 5 bases, and 12 bases separated the two germline ends. The CDR3 covers 14 residues. CDR1 SGDLS and CDR2 YYNGEE come from the germline V gene. CDR3 nucleotides: TGTGCCAGCAGCGTAGCCCCCGAGGGGAACGAGCAGTACTTC. It yields the protein CASSVAPEGNEQYF.

This chain links TRBV4-2 with TRBJ1-1; tentative D call: TRBD1 (6 bases). Germline V gene lookup returns CDR1 LGHNA and CDR2 YNFKEQ. The V end lost 1 base, the J end lost 0 bases, and 15 bases lay between the germline ends. The CDR3 is 17 residues long. The CDR3 protein is CASSQGTGKGLNTEAFF. The CDR3, as DNA: TGTGCCAGCAGCCAAGGAACAGGGAAGGGGTTGAACACTGAAGCTTTCTTT.